The T cell receptor (beta chain) described here comes from a study of CD8+ T cells in alopecia areata. The authors extracted RNA and reverse transcribed it into cDNA as the sequencing template. Clones were sequenced by immunoSEQ multiplex PCR, and TCRdb holds only the in-frame ones, with some missing. The sample holds 100,000 to 130,000 clones; roughly 55% are singletons and the top ten take around a quarter. V was pared by 4 bases and J by 3 bases, with 16 bases between. This CDR3 contains 15 residues. Germline V gives CDR1 MNHEY, CDR2 SMNVEV (reference sequence). The sequence was collected from a human donor with alopecia areata. Material for sequencing was NKG2D-low CD8+ T cells sorted from blood. The V and J genes are TRBV27 and TRBJ2-7, with D tentatively TRBD2 (6 bases). For the CDR3, the DNA is TGTGCCAGCAGTTCCCGGGGAGGTGACTTCTACGAGCAGTACTTC. This gives the protein CASSSRGGDFYEQYF.